There are a few counts of the clone carrying this T cell receptor (beta chain). Splitting of each subset's genomic DNA was done evenly across several immunoSEQ plates. Researchers sequenced unsorted PBMC DNA using ten immunoSEQ deep assay plates. Original analysis: Sequence data from immunoSEQ were junction-only and lacked quality scores; consequently, filtering differed. The table came from immunoSEQ multiplex PCR; TCRdb's copy has only in-frame clones and leaves some out. The D gene and trimming were derived from the DNA, and the V and J assignments and clone size from that table. The table includes around 510,000 clones, roughly four fifths detected once. This sample was included in a study of shared clonotypes between healthy human individuals. Germline CDR1 and CDR2: SGDLS and YYNGEE. This CDR3 spans 15 amino acids. V lost 3 bases to trimming and J lost 0 bases; unmatched junction nucleotides: 5.

The receptor was derived from a woman in her thirties or forties in good health. Some clones in this sample may be carry-over from other donors' samples. The sequenced sample was PBMCs. The chain links TRBV9 to TRBJ2-7; 8 nucleotides align to TRBD2. CDR3 amino acids: CASSATSESSYEQYF. CDR3 nucleotides: TGTGCCAGCAGCGCGACTAGCGAGAGCTCCTACGAGCAGTACTTC.